The clone carrying this TCR beta chain has only a few counts. Its antigen is not known. Sequencing used immunoSEQ multiplex PCR; TCRdb keeps in-frame clones, though not all of them. The repertoire includes 130,000 or so clones, roughly 80% of them detected once, and 3% to 4% sits in the top ten. The time point is: pretreatment peripheral blood. Each patient supplied 1 to 8 pretreatment and on-treatment samples. These data belong to a study of PD-L1 blockade in urothelial cancer. Across the whole study: Across blood samples, T cells had a median count of around 140,000. Points from the study as a whole: Greater 3-week expansion of tumor-associated blood clones was recorded for durable-benefit patients.

Germline V CDR1 and CDR2: MDHEN, SYDVKM. Trimming took off 7 bases at V and 10 bases at J, with 25 bases between the two ends. The length of the CDR3 is 15 residues. The chain uses TRBV28 and TRBJ1-1; D is ambiguous. The clonotype originates from a man in his fifties with urothelial cancer. The material was PBMCs, obtained around atezolizumab (anti-PD-L1) treatment. This CDR3 is CASTNQIRAQGGAFF. CDR3 nucleotide sequence: TGTGCCAGCACCAACCAGATCCGGGCCCAAGGAGGAGCTTTCTTT.